The clone carrying this TCR beta chain was seen repeatedly, ten times or more. Its target is unknown. Amplified regions were TCR beta CDR3 sequences from RNA transcripts. HTBI primers were used for first-round RT-PCR of the TCR CDR3. From the multiplex PCR reads, TCRdb called clonotypes with MiXCR, one entry per CDR3 protein. This table has under 300,000 distinct CDR3 sequences, approximately 23% appearing once. With duration under 3 months, ophthalmopathy was active: Clinical Activity Score at least 3, NOSPECS at least 4. Diagnosis relied on clinical symptoms, serum thyroxine and TRAb, thyroid ultrasound and orbital computed tomography. Fresh peripheral blood, about 9.6 ml, yielded the PBMCs. The CDR3 has 14 amino acids. V dropped 5 bases and J dropped 4; count of bases not matched to a gene: 6. Germline CDR1 reads SGHAT; CDR2 reads FQNNGV. This entry comes from a study of T cells in Graves' hyperthyroidism and ophthalmopathy.

Study observations and caveats: Also found in blood were most expanded thyroid clonotypes above 0.001.

The receptor was isolated from a man in his thirties or forties with Graves' ophthalmopathy. V usage is TRBV11-2 and J usage is TRBJ2-7, with 9 bases lining up with TRBD2. The sequenced sample consisted of blood. DNA for the CDR3: TGTGCCAGCAGCCTTAGCGGGAGAATATACGAGCAGTACTTC. It specifies CASSLSGRIYEQYF.